This T cell receptor (beta chain) was sequenced in a study of radiation and T cells in renal cell carcinoma. Sequencing was performed with immunoSEQ multiplex PCR; in TCRdb, only in-frame clones are kept and a portion is missing. Of 150,000 or so clones in the sample, about 88% were seen once. In its sample, this clone was seen once. The V and J ends lost 6 bases and 0 bases respectively, with 21 bases between them. Germline CDR1 and CDR2: MDHEN and SYDVKM. The CDR3 runs to 18 residues. As to time point: baseline pretreatment blood. As to treatment: 15 Gy SBRT to primary tumor, nephrectomy 4 weeks later.

This receptor was taken from a woman aged 70-85 years with renal cell carcinoma. The genes are TRBV28 and TRBJ1-3; D is unclear. The sequencing used blood, collected from a patient whose treatment included radiotherapy and nephrectomy. CDR3 amino acids: CASSRRPGRTRSGNTIYF. The CDR3 coding sequence is TGTGCCAGCAGCCGACGCCCCGGACGGACTCGCTCTGGAAACACCATATATTTT.